This TCR beta chain was obtained from a study of memory CD4+ T cells and cytomegalovirus serostatus. About the study: Healthy Belgian adult donors included roughly nine CMV-positive and 24 CMV-negative people. Study outcomes and limitations: A US-trained random forest predicted CMV serostatus with median AUC around 0.92.

For this clone: The antigen remains unidentified.

Libraries were prepared by immunoSEQ multiplex PCR; TCRdb keeps only in-frame clonotypes and omits some of them. The sample gives about 92,000 clones, over 70% of which show up once; approximately 4% is in the top ten. Single viable CD3+CD4+CD8-CD45RO+ cells were sorted as the memory CD4+ T cells. Germline V gene sequence: CDR1 SGHTA, CDR2 FQGNSA. CDR3 length: 13 residues. Between the trimmed V and J ends, which lost 1 base and 5 bases, there was a span of 8 bases. The sequenced sample was memory CD4+ T cells from blood. This receptor was obtained from an adult in good health and CMV-seropositive. This rearrangement joins TRBV7-2 to TRBJ2-5; D is undetermined. The CDR3 DNA sequence: TGTGCCAGCAGCTTAGTGGGTGGGGAGACCCAGTACTTC. Its translation: CASSLVGGETQYF.